The 29 T cell receptor beta chains below come from one sample, sequenced in a study of beta chain features in type 1 diabetes. Sequenced material consisted of expressed TCRB transcripts (all of the isolated RNA was reverse transcribed). Some clones are missing from TCRdb's copy, which holds only in-frame ones; the method was immunoSEQ multiplex PCR. The repertoire holds 100,000 to 150,000 clones, with around 9% as singletons. No antigens are known for them. Overall study findings and caveats: In all four CD4+ subsets, TCRB CDR3 length was significantly, moderately reduced in type 1 diabetes.

The sample was central memory CD4+ T cells from blood. Every receptor here comes from a man aged 25 to 40 with type 1 diabetes.

The rearrangement uses TRBV5-4 and TRBJ2-3, with D perhaps matching TRBD1 (6 bases). Germline-derived CDR1 and CDR2 are SGHNT and YYREEE (reference sequence). V lost 3 bases, J lost 4 bases, and 9 bases lay in between. The CDR3 is 13 residues long. The CDR3, as DNA: TGTGCCAGCAGCTCGACAGGCGCAGATACGCAGTATTTT. It yields the protein CASSSTGADTQYF.

This chain joins TRBV19 and TRBJ2-1; a weak D match, TRBD2 (6 bases). Germline loops: CDR1 LNHDA, CDR2 SQIVND (reference sequence). The CDR3 is 15 amino acids. Trimming stripped 3 bases from V and 8 bases from J, with 17 bases between. CDR3 in amino acids: CASSIRGLGVDEQFF. CDR3 in DNA: TGTGCCAGTAGTATTCGGGGACTGGGGGTGGATGAGCAGTTCTTC.

In its sample, this clone was seen a few times. V and J are TRBV7-6 and TRBJ2-1, with 9 bases aligning to TRBD2. J lost 7 bases, V lost 5 bases, and 9 bases had no gene match. The CDR3 contains 15 residues. Germline V CDR1 and CDR2: SGHVS, FNYEAQ. The CDR3 sequence is CASSNPGTSKNEQFF. The CDR3 DNA reads as TGTGCCAGCAGCAACCCTGGGACTAGCAAGAATGAGCAGTTCTTC. Based on the CDR3 plus reference TRBV7-6 and TRBJ2-1, the full variable domain is GAGVSQSPRYKVTKRGQDVALRCDPISGHVSLYWYRQALGQGPEFLTYFNYEAQQDKSGLPNDRFSAERPEGSISTLTIQRTEQRDSAMYRCASSNPGTSKNEQFFGPGTRLTVL.

This clone has more than one count but fewer than ten. The CDR3: CAWSRGSHYGYTF. The CDR3 nucleotides are TGTGCCTGGAGTCGCGGGAGCCACTATGGCTACACCTTC. The chain recombines TRBV30 with TRBJ1-2; unclear D gene. CDR3 length: 13 amino acids. Germline V gene data show CDR1 as GTSNPN and CDR2 as SVGIG (reference sequence). The V and J ends lost 2 bases and 3 bases respectively, with 10 bases between them.

Worth noting for this clone: At the DNA level, this CDR3 is encoded by other sequences in the same sample as well. CDR3 sequence reads: CASRTGDQPQHF. The CDR3, as DNA: TGTGCCAGCAGGACGGGAGATCAGCCCCAGCATTTT. The gene calls are TRBV27 and TRBJ1-5; the D is unclear. Germline CDR1 and CDR2: MNHEY and SMNVEV (reference sequence). Trimming stripped 6 bases from V and 5 bases from J, with 8 bases between. The CDR3 length is 12 residues.

V is TRBV7-8 and J is TRBJ2-7, with TRBD2 matching 7 bases. The CDR3 length is 13 residues. CDR1 and CDR2 (germline): SGHVS, FQNEAQ. J was trimmed by 5 bases and V by 5 bases; bases with no gene match: 6. This CDR3 is CASSLGGSNEQYF. CDR3 DNA sequence: TGTGCCAGCAGCCTCGGGGGGTCCAACGAGCAGTACTTC.

There are a few counts of this clone. The genes are TRBV7-2 and TRBJ2-1; TRBD2 agrees at 13 bases. J was trimmed by 4 bases and V by 5 bases; bases with no gene match: 5. The CDR3 extends over 16 amino acids. CDR1 is SGHTA and CDR2 is FQGNSA in the germline V gene. In nucleotides, the CDR3 is TGTGCCAGCAGCCTCGGACTAGCGGGGGAGTACAATGAGCAGTTCTTC. It is translated as CASSLGLAGEYNEQFF.

The chain has TRBV27 and TRBJ2-1; 9 bases fit TRBD1. Trimming removed 10 bases from V and 7 bases from J; junction bases left unmatched: 8. CDR3 length: 13 amino acids. Germline assignment: CDR1 MNHEY and CDR2 SMNVEV (reference sequence). The CDR3 loop is CATHRQGGNEQFF. The DNA of the CDR3 is TGTGCCACCCATAGACAGGGGGGTAATGAGCAGTTCTTC.

CDR3 sequence (DNA): TGCGCCAGCAGCGACCGACAGGGTGAAGGTGAGCAGTTCTTC. This gives the protein CASSDRQGEGEQFF. This chain uses TRBV5-1 with TRBJ2-1, with 7 bases aligning to TRBD1. The CDR3 is 14 amino acids. The V segment lost 4 bases and the J segment 9 bases; nucleotides outside the gene matches: 10. The germline V gene encodes CDR1 SGHRS and CDR2 YFSETQ.

This clone has just a few counts. The V call is TRBV5-8, the J call TRBJ1-5; tentative D call: TRBD1 (6 bases). The CDR3 sequence is 13 residues long. V gave up 0 bases and J gave up 6 bases, with 7 bases separating them. Germline V gene data show CDR1 as SGHTS and CDR2 as YDEGEE. CDR3 sequence: CASSLDRVQPQHF. The CDR3 nucleotides read TGTGCCAGCAGCTTGGACAGGGTTCAGCCCCAGCATTTT.

In its sample, this clone was seen a few times. The CDR3 loop reads CASSPLGLAGIEQYF. CDR3 in DNA: TGCGCCAGCAGCCCCCTGGGACTAGCGGGGATCGAGCAGTACTTC. The chain has TRBV23-1 and TRBJ2-7; 13 nucleotides agree with TRBD2. TRBV23-1 has ORF status, its function being uncertain. CDR3 length: 15 residues. V lost 6 bases, J lost 6 bases, and 8 bases stayed unmatched.

This clone showed up many times. The rearrangement links TRBV28 to TRBJ1-1; no clear D. The CDR3 totals 11 residues. V lost 8 bases, J lost 0 bases, and 4 bases lay in between. Germline CDR1 and CDR2: MDHEN and SYDVKM. The CDR3 DNA reads as TGTGCCAGCCTAGTGAACACTGAAGCTTTCTTT. Translating it yields CASLVNTEAFF.

This clone occurred a few times. This chain links TRBV2 with TRBJ2-1; D may be TRBD2 (6 bases). CDR3 length: 14 residues. From germline, CDR1 is SNHLY and CDR2 FYNNEI. Trimming stripped 3 bases from V and 2 bases from J, with 8 bases between. The DNA for the CDR3 is TGTGCCAGCAGTGACCCTAGCGCCTACAATGAGCAGTTCTTC. As protein: CASSDPSAYNEQFF.

There are a few counts of this clone. The gene calls are TRBV5-6 and TRBJ2-2, with TRBD1 matching 7 bases. The V segment lost 4 bases and the J segment 0 bases; nucleotides outside the gene matches: 9. Germline-derived CDR1 and CDR2 are SGHDT and YYEEEE. The CDR3 runs to 17 residues. CDR3 sequence reads: CASSKLRDSPNTGELFF. CDR3 sequence (DNA): TGTGCCAGCAGCAAACTCCGGGACAGCCCGAACACCGGGGAGCTGTTTTTT.

This clone was observed a few times. The chain links TRBV19 to TRBJ1-2, with 9 bases matching TRBD1. Unmatched junction bases numbered 9, after V lost 1 base and J lost 6 bases. The germline CDR1 and CDR2 sequences are LNHDA and SQIVND (reference sequence). The CDR3 is 16 residues long. The CDR3 region is CASSIGTGQGRDGYTF. CDR3 coding DNA: TGTGCCAGTAGTATAGGAACCGGACAGGGGAGGGATGGCTACACCTTC.

This clone was recorded a few times. This chain connects TRBV29-1 to TRBJ2-3, with 11 bases identical to TRBD2. V lost 7 bases to trimming and J lost 5 bases; unmatched junction nucleotides: 8. The CDR3 is 14 amino acids. The V gene's germline CDR1 is SQVTM and CDR2 ANQGSEA. CDR3 coding DNA: TGCAGCGCTGGGCTGACTAGCGGGGTAGATACGCAGTATTTT. It yields the protein CSAGLTSGVDTQYF.

V gene TRBV5-1 combines with J gene TRBJ2-5; TRBD2 might be the D (6 bases). Germline V gene sequence: CDR1 SGHRS, CDR2 YFSETQ. V shed 6 bases and J shed 7 bases, with 19 bases lying between them. This CDR3 contains 14 residues. In DNA, the CDR3 is TGCGCCAGCAACCCGGAGGAGGGGCTGTGGACCCAGTACTTC. It encodes CASNPEEGLWTQYF. The full variable domain, rest sourced from reference TRBV5-1 and TRBJ2-5, is KAGVTQTPRYLIKTRGQQVTLSCSPISGHRSVSWYQQTPGQGLQFLFEYFSETQRNKGNFPGRFSGRQFSNSRSEMNVSTLELGDSALYLCASNPEEGLWTQYFGPGTRLLVL.

The chain is built from TRBV4-2 and TRBJ2-3, with a weak D call TRBD2 (5 bases). Germline CDR1 and CDR2: LGHNA and YNFKEQ. This CDR3 region has 14 residues. Between the trimmed V and J ends, which lost 4 bases and 6 bases, there was a span of 14 bases. The CDR3 spells CASSPLGGRDTQYF. The CDR3 nucleotides are TGTGCCAGCAGCCCTCTAGGCGGGCGGGATACGCAGTATTTT.

The gene calls are TRBV4-1 and TRBJ1-2; D not resolved. Looked up from germline, CDR1 is MGHRA and CDR2 is YSYEKL. With 4 bases removed from V and 6 bases from J, the gap between germline ends came to 18 bases. There are 15 residues in the CDR3. The CDR3 DNA reads TGCGCCAGCAGCCCAGATGTATCCCCGAGGAATGGCTACACCTTC. Translated, it gives CASSPDVSPRNGYTF.

This clone was counted between two and nine times. The genes are TRBV7-8 and TRBJ2-5, with 8 positions matching TRBD1. V shed 0 bases and J 6 bases; nucleotides not matched to a gene: 9. Germline lookup yields CDR1 SGHVS and CDR2 FQNEAQ. CDR3 length: 16 residues. Written as DNA, the CDR3 is TGTGCCAGCAGCTTAGCGACAGGGGCGCTGGGGCAGACCCAGTACTTC. Its protein is CASSLATGALGQTQYF.

The V and J genes are TRBV6-5 and TRBJ2-3; 9 bases match TRBD1. V gave up 9 bases and J gave up 6 bases; unmatched junction bases: 7. The CDR3 consists of 13 residues. Germline V gene sequence: CDR1 MNHEY, CDR2 SVGAGI. The CDR3 DNA reads as TGTGCCAGTAAGACAGGGGGTACGGATACGCAGTATTTT. Translated: CASKTGGTDTQYF.

This clone has just a few counts. The chain couples TRBV29-1 to TRBJ2-7; a weak D match, TRBD2 (6 bases). CDR3 length equals 14 residues. In germline, CDR1 is SQVTM, CDR2 ANQGSEA. With 4 bases removed from V and 5 bases from J, the gap between germline ends came to 18 bases. CDR3 protein: CSVVKNGGVNEQYF. The CDR3 coding sequence is TGCAGCGTTGTTAAGAACGGGGGAGTCAACGAGCAGTACTTC.

This clone was counted between two and nine times. The chain combines TRBV28 with TRBJ1-5; TRBD1 agrees at 7 bases. In germline, CDR1 is MDHEN, CDR2 SYDVKM. Trimming took 6 bases from V and 6 from J; bases not matched to a gene: 11. The CDR3 covers 15 residues. The CDR3 DNA reads TGTGCCAGCAGGCTCCAGGGGGGATGGAGTCAGCCCCAGCATTTT. Its protein product is CASRLQGGWSQPQHF.

This clone turned up a few times. The chain links TRBV29-1 to TRBJ1-5; D remains unclear. The CDR3 is made up of 12 amino acids. Germline-derived CDR1 and CDR2 are SQVTM and ANQGSEA. Trimming removed 6 bases at V and 4 bases at J, with 10 bases between. In nucleotides, the CDR3 is TGCAGCGTCCGGGTCCCTAATCAGCCCCAGCATTTT. Translation gives CSVRVPNQPQHF.

This clone has more than one count but fewer than ten. This sample includes further DNA sequences coding for the same CDR3. The chain couples TRBV5-1 to TRBJ2-3, with 13 bases matching TRBD2. The V and J ends lost 5 bases and 3 bases, in that order; junction bases with no gene match: 6. There are 16 residues in the CDR3. Germline CDR1 is SGHRS and CDR2 is YFSETQ. The CDR3 bases are TGCGCCAGCAGTTTCGGACTAGCGGGGGAAACAGATACGCAGTATTTT. Translation: CASSFGLAGETDTQYF.

The gene calls are TRBV6-1 and TRBJ2-2; 7 positions agree with TRBD1. J lost 5 bases, V lost 5 bases, and 8 bases had no gene match. This CDR3 spans 15 amino acids. Germline V CDR1 and CDR2: MNHNS, SASEGT. The chain's CDR3 is CASSIPGGRTGELFF. CDR3 coding DNA: TGTGCCAGCAGTATTCCAGGGGGAAGGACCGGGGAGCTGTTTTTT.

The CDR3 DNA reads TGTGCCAGCAGTTTACATGGCGGGTCTACCTACGAGCAGTACTTC. As protein: CASSLHGGSTYEQYF. This chain joins TRBV28 and TRBJ2-7; D is possibly TRBD2 (5 bases). Germline V gene lookup returns CDR1 MDHEN and CDR2 SYDVKM. Trimming stripped 2 bases from V and 2 bases from J, with 13 bases between. The CDR3 runs 15 residues.

The chain recombines TRBV25-1 with TRBJ2-6, with D possibly matching TRBD2 (7 bases). V shed 2 bases and J shed 4 bases, with 9 bases lying between them. The germline CDR1 and CDR2 sequences are MGHDK and SYGVNS. CDR3 length equals 15 residues. CDR3: CASSERGAGANVLTF. The CDR3 region has the DNA TGTGCCAGCAGTGAACGGGGGGCCGGGGCCAACGTCCTGACTTTC.

V gene TRBV6-6 combines with J gene TRBJ2-7; 10 positions agree with TRBD2. Germline CDR1 and CDR2: MNHNY and SVGAGI (reference sequence). V lost 0 bases and J lost 4; bases outside the gene matches: 6. The CDR3 extends over 16 amino acids. The CDR3 is CASSYSRTSGGYEQYF. For the CDR3, the DNA is TGTGCCAGCAGTTACTCGAGGACTAGCGGCGGGTACGAGCAGTACTTC.